These T cell receptor beta chains were read from a single sample in a study of shared clonotypes between healthy human individuals. Sequencing was performed with immunoSEQ multiplex PCR; in TCRdb, only in-frame clones are kept and a portion is missing. The table lists around 2,000,000 clones, 85% to 95% of them singletons. Sequencing input: naive CD4+ T cells sorted from blood. These receptors originate from a young man in good health. CDR3s include the opening cysteine and the closing phenylalanine or tryptophan. A D gene is named only where the DNA matches it firmly.

j_gene: TRBJ2-1; d_gene: TRBD2; v_gene: TRBV4-2; CDR3aa: CASSQTSGGVNEQFF; CDR3nt: TGTGCCAGCAGCCAGACTAGCGGGGGGGTCAATGAGCAGTTCTTC
j_gene: TRBJ1-6; d_gene: .; v_gene: TRBV7-9; CDR3aa: CASSLTGIHNSPLHF; CDR3nt: TGTGCCAGCAGCCTGACAGGAATACATAATTCACCCCTCCACTTT
j_gene: TRBJ2-7; d_gene: TRBD2; v_gene: TRBV5-4; CDR3aa: CASSIAGGSFYEQYF; CDR3nt: TGTGCCAGCAGCATAGCGGGAGGGTCTTTCTACGAGCAGTACTTC
j_gene: TRBJ2-3; d_gene: .; v_gene: TRBV29-1; CDR3aa: CSVLGSGRTDTQYF; CDR3nt: TGCAGTGTTCTAGGCTCCGGGAGAACAGATACGCAGTATTTT
j_gene: TRBJ1-5; d_gene: TRBD1; v_gene: TRBV28; CDR3aa: CASSPGQGFQPQHF; CDR3nt: TGTGCCAGCAGTCCTGGACAGGGGTTCCAGCCCCAGCATTTT
j_gene: TRBJ2-2; d_gene: TRBD2; v_gene: TRBV5-1; CDR3aa: CASSKTGGANTGELFF; CDR3nt: TGCGCCAGCAGCAAGACGGGGGGAGCGAACACCGGGGAGCTGTTTTTT
j_gene: TRBJ2-7; d_gene: .; v_gene: TRBV11-2; CDR3aa: CASSLEPGAPYEQYF; CDR3nt: TGTGCCAGCAGCTTAGAACCGGGGGCCCCCTACGAGCAGTACTTC
j_gene: TRBJ2-1; d_gene: .; v_gene: TRBV7-9; CDR3aa: CASSLRSVAESSYNEQFF; CDR3nt: TGTGCCAGCAGCCTCCGGAGCGTGGCTGAAAGCTCCTACAATGAGCAGTTCTTC
j_gene: TRBJ2-2; d_gene: .; v_gene: TRBV10-3; CDR3aa: CAIRKGGSSTGELFF; CDR3nt: TGTGCCATCAGGAAGGGGGGATCGAGCACCGGGGAGCTGTTTTTT
j_gene: TRBJ2-3; d_gene: .; v_gene: TRBV27; CDR3aa: CASSFSSGTDTQYF; CDR3nt: TGTGCCAGCAGTTTCTCTAGCGGCACAGATACGCAGTATTTT
j_gene: TRBJ2-5; d_gene: .; v_gene: TRBV9; CDR3aa: CASSVDVPTGQETQYF; CDR3nt: TGTGCCAGCAGCGTAGATGTCCCGACAGGACAAGAGACCCAGTACTTC
j_gene: TRBJ2-5; d_gene: .; v_gene: TRBV7-8; CDR3aa: CASSLSRAQETQYF; CDR3nt: TGTGCCAGCAGCTTATCCAGGGCTCAAGAGACCCAGTACTTC
j_gene: TRBJ1-4; d_gene: TRBD1; v_gene: TRBV6-1; CDR3aa: CASSPGQGSEKLFF; CDR3nt: TGTGCCAGCAGCCCGGGACAGGGTTCGGAAAAACTGTTTTTT
j_gene: TRBJ1-2; d_gene: .; v_gene: TRBV6-6; CDR3aa: CASSYGGTNYGYTF; CDR3nt: TGTGCCAGCAGTTACGGTGGGACTAACTATGGCTACACCTTC
j_gene: TRBJ2-6; d_gene: .; v_gene: TRBV7-9; CDR3aa: CASSLRFQGISSGANVLTF; CDR3nt: TGTGCCAGCAGCTTAAGGTTCCAGGGCATAAGCTCTGGGGCCAACGTCCTGACTTTC
j_gene: TRBJ1-4; d_gene: .; v_gene: TRBV4-3; CDR3aa: CASSQDWTGYGRKLFF; CDR3nt: TGCGCCAGCAGCCAAGACTGGACCGGCTACGGACGGAAACTGTTTTTT
j_gene: TRBJ2-4; d_gene: .; v_gene: TRBV30; CDR3aa: CAWKTEIIQYF; CDR3nt: TGTGCCTGGAAAACCGAAATTATTCAGTACTTC
j_gene: TRBJ2-7; d_gene: .; v_gene: TRBV11-2; CDR3aa: CASSLGSGGYEQYF; CDR3nt: TGTGCCAGCAGCTTAGGTAGCGGAGGCTACGAGCAGTACTTC
j_gene: TRBJ2-3; d_gene: .; v_gene: TRBV19; CDR3aa: CASSPRVADSDTQYF; CDR3nt: TGTGCCAGTAGTCCACGGGTAGCGGACAGCGATACGCAGTATTTT
j_gene: TRBJ1-5; d_gene: .; v_gene: TRBV29-1; CDR3aa: CSVQGGSNQPQHF; CDR3nt: TGCAGCGTCCAGGGCGGTAGCAATCAGCCCCAGCATTTT
j_gene: TRBJ2-7; d_gene: TRBD1; v_gene: TRBV28; CDR3aa: CASSFRGLSYEQYF; CDR3nt: TGTGCCAGCAGTTTCAGGGGGTTATCCTACGAGCAGTACTTC
j_gene: TRBJ1-2; d_gene: .; v_gene: TRBV5-5; CDR3aa: CASSFDLKVIGNYGYTF; CDR3nt: TGTGCCAGCAGCTTTGACCTAAAAGTGATCGGCAACTATGGCTACACCTTC
j_gene: TRBJ2-3; d_gene: .; v_gene: TRBV27; CDR3aa: CASRWKQRAADTQYF; CDR3nt: TGTGCCAGCAGGTGGAAACAGCGGGCCGCAGATACGCAGTATTTT
j_gene: TRBJ1-6; d_gene: .; v_gene: TRBV28; CDR3aa: CASSPFPGTEGGNSPLHF; CDR3nt: TGTGCCAGCAGTCCCTTTCCCGGGACCGAGGGCGGTAATTCACCCCTCCACTTT
j_gene: TRBJ1-2; d_gene: .; v_gene: TRBV6-1; CDR3aa: CASSGQGNYGYTF; CDR3nt: TGTGCCAGCAGTGGTCAGGGGAACTATGGCTACACCTTC
j_gene: TRBJ2-5; d_gene: .; v_gene: TRBV7-9; CDR3aa: CASSSQFVQETQYF; CDR3nt: TGTGCCAGCAGCTCACAGTTCGTCCAAGAGACCCAGTACTTC
j_gene: TRBJ1-1; d_gene: .; v_gene: TRBV5-1; CDR3aa: CASSLRLGSGTEAFF; CDR3nt: TGCGCCAGCAGCTTGAGGTTAGGGAGTGGCACTGAAGCTTTCTTT
j_gene: TRBJ2-4; d_gene: .; v_gene: TRBV29-1; CDR3aa: CSAVRQAGWYENIQYF; CDR3nt: TGCAGCGCTGTCAGACAGGCTGGGTGGTACGAAAACATTCAGTACTTC
j_gene: TRBJ1-1; d_gene: TRBD1; v_gene: TRBV15; CDR3aa: CATSRDWPQGAEAFF; CDR3nt: TGTGCCACCAGCAGAGATTGGCCTCAGGGGGCTGAAGCTTTCTTT
j_gene: TRBJ1-1; d_gene: .; v_gene: TRBV11-3; CDR3aa: CASSLDRSSTEAFF; CDR3nt: TGTGCCAGCAGCTTAGATAGGTCATCCACTGAAGCTTTCTTT
j_gene: TRBJ1-5; d_gene: .; v_gene: TRBV5-1; CDR3aa: CASSRDGAGQPQHF; CDR3nt: TGCGCCAGCAGCCGAGACGGAGCGGGTCAGCCCCAGCATTTT
j_gene: TRBJ2-7; d_gene: TRBD2; v_gene: TRBV27; CDR3aa: CASSTTSGEREQYF; CDR3nt: TGTGCCAGCAGTACGACTAGCGGGGAGCGCGAGCAGTACTTC
j_gene: TRBJ1-1; d_gene: .; v_gene: TRBV29-1; CDR3aa: CSVEGRVGVEAFF; CDR3nt: TGCAGCGTTGAAGGTCGAGTGGGGGTAGAAGCTTTCTTT
j_gene: TRBJ2-1; d_gene: TRBD1; v_gene: TRBV18; CDR3aa: CASSPTTGGNEQFF; CDR3nt: TGTGCCAGCTCACCAACGACAGGGGGGAATGAGCAGTTCTTC
j_gene: TRBJ2-7; d_gene: .; v_gene: TRBV5-1; CDR3aa: CASSSPGSPYEQYF; CDR3nt: TGCGCCAGCAGCAGCCCCGGGTCCCCCTACGAGCAGTACTTC
j_gene: TRBJ2-1; d_gene: .; v_gene: TRBV4-1; CDR3aa: CASTLEGRAGYNEQFF; CDR3nt: TGCGCCAGCACCCTCGAGGGCAGGGCCGGCTACAATGAGCAGTTCTTC
j_gene: TRBJ2-5; d_gene: TRBD2; v_gene: TRBV11-2; CDR3aa: CASSLLAGPQETQYF; CDR3nt: TGTGCCAGCAGCTTACTAGCGGGGCCCCAAGAGACCCAGTACTTC
j_gene: TRBJ2-2; d_gene: .; v_gene: TRBV6-6; CDR3aa: CASSYSSGVSGELFF; CDR3nt: TGTGCCAGCAGTTACTCTTCGGGAGTGAGCGGGGAGCTGTTTTTT
j_gene: TRBJ1-1; d_gene: TRBD1; v_gene: TRBV4-1; CDR3aa: CASSQPPGQGIMNTEAFF; CDR3nt: TGCGCCAGCAGCCAACCCCCGGGACAGGGGATAATGAACACTGAAGCTTTCTTT
j_gene: TRBJ2-5; d_gene: .; v_gene: TRBV5-1; CDR3aa: CASSGRLGAQETQYF; CDR3nt: TGCGCCAGCAGCGGCCGACTAGGGGCCCAAGAGACCCAGTACTTC